The rows below give T cell receptor beta chains drawn from one sample of a study of molecular identifiers for immune sequencing clone quantification. MiXCR, run by TCRdb on the PCR reads, gives a single entry per CDR3 protein. The table lists approximately 100,000 distinct CDR3 sequences, under 40% of them singletons. Material for sequencing was naive CD8+ T cells from blood, with Jurkat cell RNA spiked in. The receptors stem from a human donor in good health. Some libraries in this study had Jurkat cell RNA spiked in. Each CDR3 is given with its conserved first and last residue. Each record gives: J gene, D gene, clone size, V gene, CDR3 protein, CDR3 DNA. The D gene is left open where the match is weak. Not all rows give a size; the values are once, few, many and, for expanded clones, a class.

j_gene: TRBJ2-5
d_gene: TRBD2
abundance: few
v_gene: TRBV20-1
CDR3aa: CSASVAGGFLETQYF
CDR3nt: TGCAGTGCTAGTGTAGCGGGAGGGTTTTTAGAGACCCAGTACTTC

j_gene: TRBJ1-4
d_gene: NA
abundance: once
v_gene: TRBV27
CDR3aa: CASSLSFNEYLFF
CDR3nt: TGTGCCAGCAGTCTTTCCTTTAATGAATATCTGTTTTTT

j_gene: TRBJ2-3
d_gene: TRBD1
abundance: NA
v_gene: TRBV13
CDR3aa: CASSLRQGPDTLYF
CDR3nt: TGTGCCAGCAGCTTAAGACAGGGGCCGGATACGCTGTATTTT

j_gene: TRBJ2-1
d_gene: NA
abundance: NA
v_gene: TRBV24-1
CDR3aa: CATSDFVYNELFF
CDR3nt: TGTGCCACCAGTGATTTTGTGTACAATGAGCTGTTCTTC

j_gene: TRBJ2-3
d_gene: NA
abundance: NA
v_gene: TRBV12-3/TRBV12-4
CDR3aa: CASSFGPLGTDTQYF
CDR3nt: TGTGCCAGCAGTTTTGGGCCGCTGGGCACAGATACGCAGTATTTT

j_gene: TRBJ2-7
d_gene: NA
abundance: once
v_gene: TRBV9
CDR3aa: CASSPQQALRSEQYF
CDR3nt: TGTGCCAGCAGCCCCCAGCAGGCCCTACGGAGCGAGCAGTACTTC

j_gene: TRBJ2-5
d_gene: NA
abundance: many
v_gene: TRBV7-8
CDR3aa: CASSSWTAQETQYF
CDR3nt: TGTGCCAGCAGCTCCTGGACTGCCCAAGAGACCCAGTACTTC

j_gene: TRBJ2-3
d_gene: NA
abundance: many
v_gene: TRBV4-3
CDR3aa: CASSHHTGPVSDTQYF
CDR3nt: TGCGCCAGCAGCCACCATACAGGGCCAGTTTCAGATACGCAGTATTTT

j_gene: TRBJ2-2
d_gene: NA
abundance: many
v_gene: TRBV28
CDR3aa: CASSLWIRDANTGELFF
CDR3nt: TGTGCCAGCAGTTTATGGATCAGAGATGCGAACACCGGGGAGCTGTTTTTT

j_gene: TRBJ2-7
d_gene: NA
abundance: NA
v_gene: TRBV29-1
CDR3aa: CSVEMDEQYF
CDR3nt: TGCAGCGTTGAAATGGACGAGCAGTACTTC

j_gene: TRBJ2-1
d_gene: TRBD2
abundance: once
v_gene: TRBV6-2/TRBV6-3
CDR3aa: CASNLIGTSVNNEQFF
CDR3nt: TGTGCCAGCAACCTAATAGGGACTAGCGTAAACAATGAGCAGTTCTTC

j_gene: TRBJ1-1
d_gene: NA
abundance: few
v_gene: TRBV20-1
CDR3aa: CSARDSLGGIIPVNTEAFF
CDR3nt: TGCAGTGCTAGAGACTCGTTGGGGGGCATCATCCCGGTGAACACTGAAGCTTTCTTT

j_gene: TRBJ2-7
d_gene: NA
abundance: few
v_gene: TRBV19
CDR3aa: CASSSGQTEQYF
CDR3nt: TGTGCCAGTAGCTCCGGACAGACGGAGCAGTACTTC

j_gene: TRBJ2-7
d_gene: NA
abundance: few
v_gene: TRBV27
CDR3aa: CASSLFGDSYEQYF
CDR3nt: TGTGCCAGCAGTTTATTCGGCGACTCCTACGAGCAGTACTTC

j_gene: TRBJ2-6
d_gene: NA
abundance: NA
v_gene: TRBV12-3/TRBV12-4
CDR3aa: CASYGANVLTF
CDR3nt: TGTGCCAGTTATGGGGCCAACGTCCTGACTTTC

j_gene: TRBJ2-3
d_gene: NA
abundance: few
v_gene: TRBV24-1
CDR3aa: CATSDLPLFGGGQYTQYF
CDR3nt: TGTGCCACCAGTGATTTGCCCCTTTTTGGGGGCGGTCAATATACGCAGTATTTT

j_gene: TRBJ1-5
d_gene: NA
abundance: once
v_gene: TRBV6-2/TRBV6-3
CDR3aa: CASSYEGNQPQHF
CDR3nt: TGTGCCAGCAGTTATGAGGGGAATCAGCCCCAGCATTTT

j_gene: TRBJ1-6
d_gene: NA
abundance: NA
v_gene: TRBV20-1
CDR3aa: CSAGSPLHF
CDR3nt: TGCAGTGCGGGATCACCCCTCCACTTT

j_gene: TRBJ2-5
d_gene: NA
abundance: many
v_gene: TRBV7-9
CDR3aa: CASSLVLGQETQYF
CDR3nt: TGTGCCAGCAGCTTAGTGTTGGGACAAGAGACCCAGTACTTC

j_gene: TRBJ2-7
d_gene: TRBD2
abundance: many
v_gene: TRBV7-2
CDR3aa: CASSLALAAYEQYF
CDR3nt: TGTGCCAGCAGCTTAGCACTAGCGGCCTACGAGCAGTACTTC

j_gene: TRBJ2-7
d_gene: NA
abundance: NA
v_gene: TRBV7-8
CDR3aa: CASSLAGGWVGDEQYF
CDR3nt: TGTGCCAGCAGCTTAGCAGGGGGATGGGTAGGAGACGAGCAGTACTTC

j_gene: TRBJ1-5
d_gene: NA
abundance: NA
v_gene: TRBV12-3/TRBV12-4
CDR3aa: CASSFLWPGNQPQHF
CDR3nt: TGTGCCAGCAGTTTTCTCTGGCCGGGGAATCAGCCCCAGCATTTT

j_gene: TRBJ1-5
d_gene: TRBD1
abundance: many
v_gene: TRBV28
CDR3aa: CATTYRGSNQPQHF
CDR3nt: TGTGCCACTACATACAGGGGTAGCAATCAGCCCCAGCATTTT

j_gene: TRBJ1-5
d_gene: NA
abundance: NA
v_gene: TRBV7-8
CDR3aa: CASSLAAEPQHF
CDR3nt: TGTGCCAGCAGCTTAGCTGCAGAACCCCAGCATTTT

j_gene: TRBJ2-7
d_gene: NA
abundance: NA
v_gene: TRBV12-3/TRBV12-4
CDR3aa: CASAAGSYEQYF
CDR3nt: TGTGCCAGCGCGGCAGGGTCCTACGAGCAGTACTTC

j_gene: TRBJ1-1
d_gene: TRBD1
abundance: few
v_gene: TRBV20-1
CDR3aa: CSAYRGHENTEAFF
CDR3nt: TGCAGTGCTTACAGGGGCCATGAGAACACTGAAGCTTTCTTT

j_gene: TRBJ2-3
d_gene: TRBD2
abundance: NA
v_gene: TRBV4-3
CDR3aa: CASSPRTSGSTDTQYF
CDR3nt: TGCGCCAGCAGCCCTCGGACTAGCGGGAGTACAGATACGCAGTATTTT

j_gene: TRBJ2-4
d_gene: NA
abundance: NA
v_gene: TRBV15
CDR3aa: CATSIGSRGGGAKNIQYF
CDR3nt: TGTGCCACCAGCATAGGGTCCAGGGGTGGAGGAGCCAAAAACATTCAGTACTTC

j_gene: TRBJ2-3
d_gene: NA
abundance: NA
v_gene: TRBV9
CDR3aa: CASSEGTTQYF
CDR3nt: TGTGCCAGCAGCGAGGGGACCACGCAGTATTTT

j_gene: TRBJ1-1
d_gene: NA
abundance: many
v_gene: TRBV29-1
CDR3aa: CSVEEAFF
CDR3nt: TGCAGCGTTGAAGAAGCTTTCTTT

j_gene: TRBJ1-6
d_gene: NA
abundance: NA
v_gene: TRBV9
CDR3aa: CASSPEGHYNSPLHF
CDR3nt: TGTGCCAGCAGCCCAGAGGGTCATTATAATTCACCCCTCCACTTT

j_gene: TRBJ1-1
d_gene: TRBD1
abundance: many
v_gene: TRBV7-2
CDR3aa: CASSLAGTGGTEAFF
CDR3nt: TGTGCCAGCAGCTTAGCTGGGACAGGGGGGACTGAAGCTTTCTTT

j_gene: TRBJ1-2
d_gene: NA
abundance: few
v_gene: TRBV6-2/TRBV6-3
CDR3aa: CASMAGNGYTF
CDR3nt: TGTGCCAGCATGGCAGGGAATGGCTACACCTTC

j_gene: TRBJ1-1
d_gene: NA
abundance: NA
v_gene: TRBV14
CDR3aa: CVSSGGTRAFF
CDR3nt: TGTGTCAGCAGCGGAGGGACTCGCGCTTTCTTT

j_gene: TRBJ2-5
d_gene: NA
abundance: many
v_gene: TRBV20-1
CDR3aa: CSGPDLGSGQETQYF
CDR3nt: TGCAGTGGCCCGGACCTGGGGAGCGGGCAAGAGACCCAGTACTTC

j_gene: TRBJ2-1
d_gene: TRBD2
abundance: many
v_gene: TRBV7-2
CDR3aa: CASSARTSGDPLRQFF
CDR3nt: TGTGCCAGCAGCGCCCGGACTAGCGGGGACCCATTGCGGCAGTTCTTC

j_gene: TRBJ1-1
d_gene: NA
abundance: many
v_gene: TRBV29-1
CDR3aa: CSVPTGTEAFF
CDR3nt: TGCAGCGTTCCAACGGGTACTGAAGCTTTCTTT

j_gene: TRBJ2-7
d_gene: TRBD2
abundance: NA
v_gene: TRBV19
CDR3aa: CATHSGNYGQYF
CDR3nt: TGTGCCACCCACAGCGGGAATTACGGGCAGTACTTC